Presented here are 20 T cell receptor beta chains from one specimen sequenced in a study of blood T cell repertoires in COVID-19. Generated by immunoSEQ multiplex PCR, the TCRdb table keeps only in-frame clones and is missing some. The sample has 200,000 to 300,000 clones; approximately 87% are singletons. The source material was peripheral blood. These receptors were obtained from a human donor in a cohort sampled during active COVID-19.

This chain uses TRBV5-4 with TRBJ1-2; 7 bases line up with TRBD1. In germline, CDR1 is SGHNT, CDR2 YYREEE (reference sequence). This CDR3 contains 13 residues. After removal of 0 bases from V and 6 bases from J, the junction contained 2 bases not matched to a gene. In DNA, the CDR3 is TGTGCCAGCAGCTTGGTGGGACAGAATGGCTACACCTTC. Its protein product is CASSLVGQNGYTF.

This clone was seen many times. V is TRBV2 and J is TRBJ1-2; 9 bases map to TRBD1. The CDR3 loop spans 13 amino acids. CDR1 SNHLY and CDR2 FYNNEI come from the germline V gene. J was trimmed by 3 bases and V by 9 bases; bases with no gene match: 5. The CDR3 region has the DNA TGTGCCAGTAACAGGGGGCGTGACTATGGCTACACCTTC. Protein: CASNRGRDYGYTF.

The chain employs TRBV29-1 and TRBJ2-7, with 10 bases lining up with TRBD1. Per the germline V gene, CDR1 is SQVTM and CDR2 is ANQGSEA. The CDR3 has 15 amino acids. J was trimmed by 6 bases and V by 4 bases; bases with no gene match: 12. In nucleotides, the CDR3 is TGCAGCGTTGTCGCGGCCGGGACAGGGGTGGGCGAGCAGTACTTC. This codes for CSVVAAGTGVGEQYF.

V gene TRBV19 combines with J gene TRBJ2-2; TRBD1 agrees at 8 bases. This CDR3 is 15 amino acids long. CDR1 and CDR2 from the germline V gene are LNHDA and SQIVND (reference sequence). V dropped 7 bases and J dropped 5; count of bases not matched to a gene: 9. The CDR3 sequence: CASMARTGRTGELFF. The CDR3 DNA follows: TGTGCCAGTATGGCCCGGACAGGGAGGACCGGGGAGCTGTTTTTT.

The chain combines TRBV5-5 with TRBJ1-6, with D possibly TRBD1 on 6 matching bases. V was trimmed by 0 bases and J by 6 bases, leaving 10 bases between them. The germline gives CDR1 SGHKS, CDR2 YYEKEE (reference sequence). This CDR3 contains 15 residues. Here the CDR3 reads CASSLGGGTNSPLHF. CDR3 DNA sequence: TGTGCCAGCAGCTTGGGCGGGGGCACTAATTCACCCCTCCACTTT.

V usage is TRBV6-2 or TRBV6-3 and J usage is TRBJ2-7, with 12 positions matching TRBD1. CDR1 MNHEY and CDR2 SVGEGT come from the germline V gene. The CDR3 is made up of 14 amino acids. With 4 bases clipped from V and 11 bases from J, the junction kept 9 bases outside the gene matches. The CDR3 sequence is CASSLTPGQGAEYF. The CDR3 coding sequence is TGTGCCAGCAGTTTGACACCGGGACAGGGGGCCGAGTACTTC.

V is TRBV10-3 and J is TRBJ1-1; D ambiguous. The V gene's germline CDR1 is ENHRY and CDR2 SYGVKD. This CDR3 region has 14 residues. V lost 2 bases and J 0 bases, leaving 7 bases between the germline ends. The CDR3 bases are TGTGCCATCAGTGAGACAATCCTGAACACTGAAGCTTTCTTT. Translated, it gives CAISETILNTEAFF.

CDR3 region: CASRRGAGQGQFF. For the CDR3, the DNA is TGTGCCAGCAGGCGGGGGGCCGGGCAGGGGCAGTTCTTC. The J gene is TRBJ2-1, the V gene TRBV12-3 or TRBV12-4; 8 nucleotides line up with TRBD2. This CDR3 has 13 amino acids. The V gene end was trimmed by 6 bases and the J gene end by 12 bases; junction bases not matched to a gene: 10.

The chain carries TRBV27 and TRBJ2-2, with D uncertain. V was trimmed by 3 bases and J by 7 bases, leaving 6 bases between them. This CDR3 has 12 residues. In germline, CDR1 is MNHEY, CDR2 SMNVEV (reference sequence). The CDR3 DNA follows: TGTGCCAGCAGTTTTAGAGGCGGGGAGCTGTTTTTT. This translates into CASSFRGGELFF.

CDR3 sequence reads: CASSPTAVWNQPQHF. The CDR3 bases are TGTGCCAGTAGCCCGACCGCGGTGTGGAATCAGCCCCAGCATTTT. The chain uses TRBV19 and TRBJ1-5, with unresolved D. Trimming took off 6 bases at V and 4 bases at J, with 16 bases between the two ends. The CDR3 spans 15 residues. Per germline, CDR1 LNHDA and CDR2 SQIVND (reference sequence).

The rearrangement joins TRBV10-3 to TRBJ2-7, with 7 bases aligning to TRBD1. The ends lost 4 bases at V and 1 base at J; junction bases unmatched: 1. Germline V CDR1 and CDR2: ENHRY, SYGVKD. The CDR3 is made up of 13 amino acids. CDR3 region: CAISAQGSYEQYF. CDR3 in DNA: TGTGCCATCAGTGCACAGGGGTCCTACGAGCAGTACTTC.

In its sample, this clone was seen a few times. This rearrangement joins TRBV7-2 to TRBJ2-5; 8 nucleotides line up with TRBD2. CDR3 length: 16 residues. The J segment lost 3 bases and the V segment lost 3 bases, leaving 9 bases of the junction unmatched. CDR1 is SGHTA, CDR2 FQGNSA, per germline. Written as DNA, the CDR3 is TGTGCCAGCAGCTTCCTCAGCGGGGGAACTAAAGAGACCCAGTACTTC. This gives the protein CASSFLSGGTKETQYF.

CDR3 bases: TGTGCCACCAGCAGAGCAGGGACAGGGGAAAATGAGCAGTTCTTC. Its protein product is CATSRAGTGENEQFF. The rearrangement uses TRBV15 and TRBJ2-1; 10 bases fit TRBD1. This CDR3 spans 15 amino acids. Losses at the gene ends were 1 base for V and 7 bases for J; bases not matched to a gene: 4. Germline assignment: CDR1 LNHNV and CDR2 YYDKDF (reference sequence).

The chain combines TRBV27 with TRBJ1-6; a weak D match, TRBD1 (6 bases). The CDR3 extends over 18 amino acids. V gave up 2 bases and J gave up 0 bases, with 14 bases separating them. Germline values: CDR1 MNHEY, CDR2 SMNVEV (reference sequence). CDR3 sequence reads: CASSLAGDLSSYNSPLHF. DNA for the CDR3: TGTGCCAGCAGTTTAGCAGGGGACCTGAGCTCCTATAATTCACCCCTCCACTTT.

The V gene is TRBV27, the J gene TRBJ1-6; tentatively, D is TRBD1 (5 bases). Germline loops: CDR1 MNHEY, CDR2 SMNVEV (reference sequence). The ends were cut back, 6 bases at V and 8 bases at J, with 17 bases in the middle. The CDR3 is 15 residues long. The CDR3 loop reads CASRPGGRQDSPLHF. The CDR3 coding sequence is TGTGCCAGCAGACCCGGGGGACGCCAGGATTCACCCCTCCACTTT.

The rearrangement joins TRBV28 to TRBJ1-5, with 12 nucleotides matching TRBD1. Trimming cost V 2 bases and J 6 bases; bases outside gene matches: 8. CDR3 size: 17 residues. Germline V gene lookup returns CDR1 MDHEN and CDR2 SYDVKM. CDR3 sequence reads: CASSLMGQGAWGQPQHF. The CDR3 coding sequence is TGTGCCAGCAGTTTAATGGGACAGGGGGCATGGGGTCAGCCCCAGCATTTT.

The genes are TRBV6-5 and TRBJ2-5, with 9 nucleotides matching TRBD2. J lost 5 bases, V lost 6 bases, and 10 bases had no gene match. This CDR3 contains 15 residues. CDR1 is MNHEY and CDR2 is SVGAGI in the germline V gene. Here the CDR3 reads CASSLGGGGGETQYF. The DNA for the CDR3 is TGTGCCAGCAGCCTAGGCGGGGGGGGAGGGGAGACCCAGTACTTC.

The J gene is TRBJ2-5, the V gene TRBV7-2; tentatively, D is TRBD2 (7 bases). This CDR3 is 14 amino acids long. From germline, CDR1 is SGHTA and CDR2 FQGNSA. The germline V and J ends were trimmed by 5 bases and 2 bases, with 12 bases remaining between them. CDR3 DNA: TGTGCCAGCAGCGTCGGGGGGACACAAGAGACCCAGTACTTC. Protein: CASSVGGTQETQYF.

V gene TRBV5-6 combines with J gene TRBJ1-5, with D unclear. This CDR3 is 14 amino acids long. Germline values: CDR1 SGHDT, CDR2 YYEEEE. Trimming stripped 0 bases from V and 5 bases from J, with 9 bases between. CDR3 residues: CASSLGAKDQPQHF. As DNA, the CDR3 is TGTGCCAGCAGCTTGGGGGCCAAGGATCAGCCCCAGCATTTT.

Only one count was recorded for this clone. The chain recombines TRBV18 with TRBJ1-2; D may be TRBD1 (6 bases). V lost 5 bases to trimming and J lost 2 bases, with 15 bases between them. Germline CDR1 and CDR2: KGHSH and LQKENI. CDR3 length equals 15 residues. This CDR3 is CASSATLTGNYGYTF. The CDR3 bases are TGTGCCAGCTCAGCGACCCTTACAGGGAACTATGGCTACACCTTC.